This TCR beta chain was documented in a study of regulatory T cells. General study points: Hydrophobic residues at CDR3 positions 6 and 7 were enriched in conventional CD4+ T cells of CD3G-deficient patients. In patients, unique TRB V-J pairs were restricted and V/J usage skewed, especially in Tregs.

Deletions cut 9 bases from V and 1 base from J, with 22 bases between. This CDR3 spans 17 amino acids. Germline V gives CDR1 SNHLY, CDR2 FYNNEI. Primers: 52 TRBV forward and 13 TRBJ reverse. Generated by immunoSEQ multiplex PCR, the TCRdb table keeps only in-frame clones and is missing some. The table lists under 35,000 clones, more than 85% of them singletons. Remarks on this clone: Its cognate antigen is unknown.

A couple of CD3G-deficient patients had more severe autoimmunity; all had some. Patients aged 2 to 39 years had fewer naive and more memory CD4+ and CD8+ T cells. Sorting split CD4+ cells into CD25-high CD127-low Tregs and CD25-low CD127-high conventional T cells. This clonotype was sampled from a child between 2 and 9 years old with CD3G deficiency. The sample taken for sequencing was conventional CD4+ T cells sorted from blood. This chain uses TRBV2 with TRBJ1-5; D is perhaps TRBD1 (5 bases). CDR3 coding DNA: TGTGCCAGTCGGGAGAGGGGCGGCCCGGGGAGCAATCAGCCCCAGCATTTT. Its protein is CASRERGGPGSNQPQHF.